Included here is one T cell receptor beta chain sequence, with context. What it binds is not known. This entry comes from a study of T cells in Graves' hyperthyroidism and ophthalmopathy. There are 15 residues in the CDR3. V was clipped by 0 bases and J by 3 bases, with 12 bases between them. Germline V lookup: CDR1 LNHNV, CDR2 YYDKDF (reference sequence). Study-wide results and limits: The majority of expanded thyroid clonotypes above 0.001 also appeared in blood.

It was RNA transcripts that yielded the amplified TCR beta CDR3 regions. When the TCR CDR3 underwent first-round RT-PCR, the HTBI primer set was used. TCRdb reprocessed the multiplex PCR reads via MiXCR and lists one record per CDR3 protein. The sample includes about 640,000 distinct CDR3 sequences, around 20% of them seen just once. Fresh 10 ml peripheral blood yielded PBMCs. The V and J genes are TRBV15 and TRBJ2-7; tentative D call: TRBD2 (5 bases). The sequenced sample consisted of blood. The sequence derives from a young man with Graves' ophthalmopathy. The CDR3: CATSRERAASYEQYF. The CDR3 DNA reads TGTGCCACCAGCAGAGAGAGGGCTGCTAGCTACGAGCAGTACTTC. The entire variable domain, with the rest obtained from reference TRBV15 and TRBJ2-7, is as follows: DAMVIQNPRYQVTQFGKPVTLSCSQTLNHNVMYWYQQKSSQAPKLLFHYYDKDFNNEADTPDNFQSRRPNTSFCFLDIRSPGLGDTAMYLCATSRERAASYEQYFGPGTRLTVT.